Sequencing of this T cell receptor (beta chain) was carried out in a study of shared clonotypes between healthy human individuals. A word on this clone: Antigen specificity is unknown.

Trimming took 5 bases from V and 5 from J, leaving 12 bases between them. The CDR3 runs to 13 residues. CDR1 and CDR2 (germline): SGHVS, FQNEAQ. Study-level findings and limits: Clonotypes shared by all four sorted-subset donors had higher generation probabilities than non-shared clonotypes.

An even split of each subset's genomic DNA across several immunoSEQ plates was performed. Assay used: immunoSEQ multiplex PCR; TCRdb lists only in-frame clones, some missing. Of 2 million to 2.5 million clones listed, about 92% were seen once; the top ten hold 0.35% to 0.45%. Donors, healthy HIV-negative adults, lacked recent acute infections or vaccinations. CD45RA-negative memory and CD45RA+ naive subsets were split from the CD4+ cells. This chain connects TRBV7-8 to TRBJ1-1; the D gene is possibly TRBD1 (6 bases). The TCR sequence derives from a man younger than 30 in good health. Some clones in this sample may be carry-over from other donors' samples. The sequenced material came from naive CD4+ T cells from PBMCs. As for subset: CD45RA+ positively selected. In DNA form, the CDR3 reads TGTGCCAGCAGCGGAAAACAGGGAACTGAAGCTTTCTTT. Encoded protein: CASSGKQGTEAFF.